The clone carrying this T cell receptor (beta chain) was recorded only once. The sample contains more than one DNA sequence encoding this CDR3. This sample is part of a study of cytomegalovirus exposure and HLA in healthy donors. The germline V and J ends were trimmed by 6 bases and 4 bases, with 10 bases remaining between them. Per germline, CDR1 SQVTM and CDR2 ANQGSEA. CDR3 length: 11 amino acids. Amplification used 60 Vbeta primers and 13 Jbeta primers. Sequenced by immunoSEQ multiplex PCR; TCRdb stores in-frame clones only, minus some. The sample shows 99,000 or so clones, around four fifths of them seen only once.

The sample taken for sequencing was PBMCs. The receptor comes from a female donor in good health and CMV-seropositive. The chain has TRBV29-1 and TRBJ2-7; D gene uncertain. For the CDR3, the DNA is TGCAGCGTACTTTCGTCGTACGAGCAGTACTTC. Its translation: CSVLSSYEQYF.